These 27 T cell receptor beta chains were sequenced from one sample in a study of control samples from healthy donors and cancer patients. TCRdb's copy holds only in-frame clones and misses some; the assay was immunoSEQ multiplex PCR. The table records some 79,000 clones, more than 85% of them present only once. Sequenced input: blood. All receptors come from a woman in her forties or fifties in good health.

V usage is TRBV7-9 and J usage is TRBJ1-4, with D uncertain. The CDR3 contains 15 residues. Trimming cost V 4 bases and J 7 bases, with 16 bases left between them. Germline V gene lookup returns CDR1 SEHNR and CDR2 FQNEAQ (reference sequence). The CDR3 sequence is CASSSIGDRTEKLFF. CDR3 nucleotides: TGTGCCAGCAGCTCCATCGGGGATAGGACTGAAAAACTGTTTTTT.

This chain links TRBV6-2 or TRBV6-3 with TRBJ2-3; 14 positions agree with TRBD2. V trimming: 4 bases; J trimming: 3 bases; junction bases outside the gene matches: 6. Germline CDR1 reads MNHEY; CDR2 reads SVGEGT. The CDR3 spans 17 residues. This CDR3 is CASSSGLAGEFTDTQYF. CDR3 nucleotides: TGTGCCAGCAGTTCGGGACTAGCGGGAGAGTTTACAGATACGCAGTATTTT.

This chain joins TRBV27 and TRBJ2-5; D may be TRBD2 (6 bases). V was shortened by 3 bases and J by 1 base, with 9 bases between the two germline ends. This CDR3 has 14 amino acids. Germline V gives CDR1 MNHEY, CDR2 SMNVEV (reference sequence). CDR3 DNA sequence: TGTGCCAGCAGTTTCAACGGGGGCCAAGAGACCCAGTACTTC. It is translated as CASSFNGGQETQYF.

This clone is a singleton in its sample. Germline and junction disagree at one end, which may indicate a read error. V is TRBV7-8 and J is TRBJ2-7; TRBD1 aligns across 10 bases. Germline loops: CDR1 SGHVS, CDR2 FQNEAQ. The CDR3 is made up of 15 amino acids. The CDR3 nucleotides are TGTGCCAGCAGCTTAGAAGGGACAGGGGCAAGCGAGCAGTGCTTC. It encodes CASSLEGTGASEQCF. Looking up the rest from reference TRBV7-8 and TRBJ2-7 gives the full variable domain: GAGVSQSPRYKVAKRGQDVALRCDPISGHVSLFWYQQALGQGPEFLTYFQNEAQLDKSGLPSDRFFAERPEGSVSTLKIQRTQQEDSAVYLCASSLEGTGASEQCFGPGTRLTVT.

The chain links TRBV5-1 to TRBJ2-5, with a tentative D call TRBD2 (5 bases). CDR1 and CDR2 (germline): SGHRS, YFSETQ. Trimming removed 0 bases at V and 9 bases at J, with 21 bases between. The CDR3 sequence is 16 residues long. The CDR3 bases are TGCGCCAGCAGCTTGGAGTTACAACAACGGGAAGGTTCCCAGTACTTC. Translating gives CASSLELQQREGSQYF.

V is TRBV9 and J is TRBJ1-2; D gene unclear. The V gene lost 3 bases and the J gene lost 3 bases, with 12 bases spanning the gap. The CDR3 is 14 residues long. Germline-derived CDR1 and CDR2 are SGDLS and YYNGEE. CDR3 sequence (DNA): TGTGCCAGCAGCGCAGGACGAGCTGACTATGGCTACACCTTC. It is translated as CASSAGRADYGYTF.

This chain uses TRBV11-2 with TRBJ2-7; the D gene is possibly TRBD1 (6 bases). The germline V gene encodes CDR1 SGHAT and CDR2 FQNNGV. V lost 5 bases and J 6 bases, leaving 11 bases between the germline ends. The CDR3 is made up of 12 amino acids. Here the CDR3 reads CASSQGTSEQYF. In DNA, the CDR3 is TGTGCCAGCAGCCAGGGGACCTCCGAGCAGTACTTC.

J is TRBJ2-1 and V is TRBV3-1 (or the pseudogene TRBV3-2); D is ambiguous. With 4 bases removed from V and 3 bases from J, the gap between germline ends came to 13 bases. Germline-derived CDR1 and CDR2 are LGHDT and YNNKEL (reference sequence). The CDR3 is 15 amino acids. CDR3 coding DNA: TGTGCCAGCAGCCCTCCCCCCGCTGGCTACAATGAGCAGTTCTTC. Amino acid sequence: CASSPPPAGYNEQFF.

The J gene is TRBJ1-6, the V gene TRBV10-3; possibly TRBD1 for D (6 bases). The V gene lost 6 bases and the J gene lost 5 bases, with 11 bases spanning the gap. This CDR3 contains 14 residues. Germline values: CDR1 ENHRY, CDR2 SYGVKD. CDR3 loop: CAIRRTANNSPLHF. Here the CDR3 DNA reads TGTGCCATCAGGAGGACAGCGAATAATTCACCCCTCCACTTT.

In its sample, this clone was seen a few times. This chain links TRBV5-1 with TRBJ2-1; 13 bases are a match to TRBD2. V was clipped by 0 bases and J by 2 bases; unmatched bases: 11. This CDR3 contains 20 residues. The germline gives CDR1 SGHRS, CDR2 YFSETQ. The CDR3 sequence is CASSLGSGLAGKLAYNEQFF. DNA of the CDR3: TGCGCCAGCAGCTTGGGGTCGGGACTAGCGGGGAAACTGGCCTACAATGAGCAGTTCTTC.

The rearrangement links TRBV28 to TRBJ2-1; D not certain. V lost 3 bases, J lost 8 bases, and 8 bases lay in between. Germline assignment: CDR1 MDHEN and CDR2 SYDVKM. The CDR3 length is 12 residues. CDR3 DNA sequence: TGTGCCAGCAGTTTTGTACTTTATGAGCAGTTCTTC. This gives the protein CASSFVLYEQFF.

J is TRBJ2-3 and V is TRBV2; unclear D gene. The germline V gene has CDR1 SNHLY and CDR2 FYNNEI. The CDR3 is 14 residues long. The V and J ends lost 4 bases and 0 bases respectively, with 8 bases between them. The CDR3 coding sequence is TGTGCCAGCAGTGCTGAGTGGAGCACAGATACGCAGTATTTT. Amino acids: CASSAEWSTDTQYF.

In its sample, this clone was seen once. CDR3 sequence (DNA): TGTGCCTGCCGGGGGAAGGGCGGGACCCAGTACTTC. This sequence encodes CACRGKGGTQYF. The J gene is TRBJ2-5, the V gene TRBV30; perhaps TRBD2 as D (6 bases). Between the trimmed V and J ends, which lost 6 bases and 7 bases, there was a span of 15 bases. The CDR3 contains 12 residues. Germline lookup yields CDR1 GTSNPN and CDR2 SVGIG (reference sequence).

The chain joins TRBV28 to TRBJ1-2; possibly TRBD1 for D (5 bases). V lost 3 bases to trimming and J lost 5 bases, with 10 bases between them. The CDR3 consists of 13 residues. The V gene's germline CDR1 is MDHEN and CDR2 SYDVKM. As DNA, the CDR3 is TGTGCCAGCAGTTTTTCCCGGGGGTATGGCTACACCTTC. This gives the protein CASSFSRGYGYTF.

This chain joins TRBV9 and TRBJ2-7, with a weak D call TRBD2 (5 bases). V was clipped by 0 bases and J by 6 bases, with 13 bases between them. This CDR3 comprises 14 residues. Germline V lookup: CDR1 SGDLS, CDR2 YYNGEE. The CDR3 bases are TGTGCCAGCAGCGTAGGCCAGGACGGACTCGAGCAGTACTTC. It is translated as CASSVGQDGLEQYF.

This clone was recorded only once. The rearrangement uses TRBV18 and TRBJ2-5; D is possibly TRBD2 (5 bases). The CDR3 has 15 amino acids. Trimming left V 3 bases short and J 2 bases short, with 13 bases between. The germline CDR1 and CDR2 sequences are KGHSH and LQKENI. In DNA form, the CDR3 reads TGTGCCAGCTCACCCGACTTTGGCGGGCAAGAGACCCAGTACTTC. Protein sequence: CASSPDFGGQETQYF.

The chain joins TRBV27 to TRBJ2-5, with 9 nucleotides matching TRBD2. In germline, CDR1 is MNHEY, CDR2 SMNVEV (reference sequence). After removal of 9 bases from V and 9 bases from J, the junction contained 20 bases not matched to a gene. There are 16 residues in the CDR3. The CDR3 sequence is CASTTGLTSGEDPQYF. In nucleotides, the CDR3 is TGTGCCAGTACAACAGGGTTGACTAGCGGAGAGGACCCCCAGTACTTC.

This chain links TRBV12-3 or TRBV12-4 with TRBJ2-5, with 7 bases identical to TRBD2. The CDR3 covers 11 residues. V was pared by 5 bases and J by 9 bases, with 3 bases of the junction left unmatched. The CDR3 spells CASSKAGAQYF. The DNA of the CDR3 is TGTGCCAGCAGTAAGGCGGGGGCCCAGTACTTC.

V usage is TRBV11-2 and J usage is TRBJ1-4, with D perhaps TRBD1 (6 bases). V lost 3 bases and J 5 bases, leaving 10 bases between the germline ends. The germline V gene has CDR1 SGHAT and CDR2 FQNNGV. The length of the CDR3 is 14 residues. In nucleotides, the CDR3 is TGTGCCAGCAGCTTTGGACAGTTAAATGAAAAACTGTTTTTT. Protein: CASSFGQLNEKLFF.

The V call is TRBV6-5, the J call TRBJ2-7; 8 positions match TRBD2. V lost 10 bases to trimming and J lost 0 bases; unmatched junction nucleotides: 11. Germline V gene data show CDR1 as MNHEY and CDR2 as SVGAGI. This CDR3 region has 15 residues. CDR3 loop: CATSLAASSSYEQYF. CDR3 bases: TGTGCCACCTCACTAGCGGCATCGAGCTCCTACGAGCAGTACTTC.

V is TRBV4-1 and J is TRBJ2-1, with 7 bases that match TRBD1. V gave up 3 bases and J gave up 7 bases; unmatched junction bases: 12. Per the germline V gene, CDR1 is MGHRA and CDR2 is YSYEKL. CDR3 size: 16 residues. The chain's CDR3 is CASSHIYRGSRNEQFF. As DNA, the CDR3 is TGCGCCAGCAGCCACATTTACAGGGGATCAAGAAATGAGCAGTTCTTC.

The chain links TRBV7-3 to TRBJ2-1, with 11 bases fitting TRBD2. The CDR3 is 13 residues long. Germline assignment: CDR1 SGHTA and CDR2 FQGTGA. V was pared by 3 bases and J by 13 bases, with 5 bases of the junction left unmatched. In DNA form, the CDR3 reads TGTGCCAGCAGCTTCGCACTAGCGGGAGCTCAGTTCTTC. Translating it yields CASSFALAGAQFF.

The CDR3 spells CASTLQGAGRQPQHF. As DNA, the CDR3 is TGTGCCAGTACCCTACAGGGGGCAGGGCGTCAGCCCCAGCATTTT. V is TRBV19 and J is TRBJ1-5, with TRBD1 matching over 9 bases. Germline V gene lookup returns CDR1 LNHDA and CDR2 SQIVND (reference sequence). The CDR3 is made up of 15 amino acids. Unmatched junction bases numbered 10, after V lost 7 bases and J lost 6 bases.

The chain combines TRBV7-3 with TRBJ2-7; D uncertain. This CDR3 has 14 residues. The V end lost 1 base, the J end lost 8 bases, and 15 bases lay between the germline ends. Germline CDR1 and CDR2: SGHTA and FQGTGA. CDR3 DNA sequence: TGTGCCAGCAGCTTAAACTCAGGTAGAGGAAAGCAGTACTTC. Residues: CASSLNSGRGKQYF.

The chain recombines TRBV9 with TRBJ2-5; D possibly corresponds to TRBD2 (5 bases). Between the trimmed V and J ends, which lost 7 bases and 1 base, there was a span of 8 bases. The CDR3 consists of 12 residues. The germline CDR1 and CDR2 sequences are SGDLS and YYNGEE. CDR3 amino acids: CASGAGQETQYF. The CDR3 DNA is TGTGCCAGCGGTGCGGGCCAAGAGACCCAGTACTTC.

The chain employs TRBV6-5 and TRBJ1-2, with unresolved D. From germline, CDR1 is MNHEY and CDR2 SVGAGI. V gave up 2 bases and J gave up 2 bases, with 9 bases separating them. The CDR3 has 14 residues. CDR3 DNA: TGTGCCAGCAGTTACGGCGGGGAAAACTATGGCTACACCTTC. This gives the protein CASSYGGENYGYTF.

The chain links TRBV13 to TRBJ2-2; 9 nucleotides align to TRBD1. The V and J ends lost 5 bases and 1 base, in that order; junction bases with no gene match: 8. The CDR3 is 17 amino acids. Germline loops: CDR1 PRHDT, CDR2 FYEKMQ (reference sequence). CDR3 amino acids: CASSPETGQGNTGELFF. CDR3 nucleotide sequence: TGTGCCAGCAGCCCCGAGACGGGACAGGGGAACACCGGGGAGCTGTTTTTT.